This T cell receptor (beta chain) was profiled in a study of tumor-infiltrating lymphocytes in primary liver carcinoma (TCRdb year 2017). About the investigation overall: Hepatocellular carcinoma (four) or combined HCC and intrahepatic cholangiocarcinoma (one) was present in the five patients, who were three men and two women aged 30 to 69 years. The tumors of the five patients were staged as T1-T3 N0M0, with maximum diameters ranging from about 4.2 to 10 cm. Each sample produced roughly 3.5 to 8 million productive TCRbeta reads, and read depth showed no significant difference between tissue types. Across five regions of each liver tumor, along with adjacent normal tissue and blood, the study brought together TCRbeta repertoire sequencing, expression microarrays and whole-exome sequencing. A total of 35 specimens from 5 patients, comprising approximately 25 tumor regions, 5 adjacent noncancerous liver tissues and 5 peripheral blood samples, were covered by TCRbeta repertoire sequencing. To link TCRbeta repertoire diversity to the local molecular phenotype, the roughly 23 tumor region samples were profiled with Agilent mRNA microarrays. High reproducibility was observed for the technical replicate repertoires, with mean shared-clone rates approximately 0.9 and correlation coefficients above 0.95. General study outcomes and caveats: Because only the TCR beta chain was sequenced and unpaired alpha chains were not captured, true repertoire diversity is likely underestimated. The study included only four or five patients, and the authors note findings should be validated in a larger study. Compared with blood, tumors had a significantly larger share of the repertoire taken up by the top 250 clones (p = 0.039). Only about 8-25% of top clones were present in all five regions of a tumor, suggesting spatial heterogeneity of tumor-infiltrating T cells. Since the samples were bulk and unsorted, there was no way to compare CD4+ and CD8+ T cell repertoires. Consistent with antigen-driven expansion, pairs of tumor regions showed higher repertoire overlap (mean roughly 36%) than either tumor-adjacent pairs (approximately 17%) or tumor-blood pairs (around 15%).

In regard to this clonotype: Its binding antigen is unknown. Likely a read error: the CDR3 ends without its conserved phenylalanine or tryptophan. No DNA is shown, since the ends of the CDR3 on it are uncertain; the CDR3 is the one TCRdb lists.

TCRbeta-specific cDNA was reverse-transcribed from about 0.45 ug total RNA using a constant-region primer and ProtoScript II reverse transcriptase. TCRbeta libraries were built with three nested multiplex PCR rounds, a slightly modified ARM-PCR procedure. The first two PCR rounds used multiplex TRBV1-TRBV30 forward primers with a Cbeta reverse primer, each for about 11 cycles. A final 25-cycle PCR with Deep VentR polymerase added sample barcodes and Illumina adapters. Before sequencing, amplicons of 200-500 bp were gel-purified using a QIAquick gel extraction kit. An Illumina HiSeq 2500 was used to sequence the TCRbeta amplicons, generating 250-bp paired-end reads. The authors' analysis ran thus. Reads were quality-trimmed with Trimmomatic v0.33, and paired reads were merged with FLASH v1.2.11 to recover full CDR3 sequences. V, D and J germline segments were assigned to the rearranged TCRbeta sequences using MiGEC v1.2.1b. VDJtools v1.0.0 computed clonotype statistics and Shannon-Wiener diversity indices. Except for diversity analysis, only the 250 most abundant clonotypes of each sample were used in subsequent analyses to reduce sampling bias. TCRdb handled the public reads itself, with Q25 trimming in fastp and clone calling in MiXCR, and kept productive beta chains. Every CDR3 protein is listed once, alongside the most common genes and DNA of its rows. It is TCRdb's table, rather than the study itself, that gives the V and J calls and clone size. Recorded for this sample are roughly 100,000 distinct CDR3 sequences; roughly 80% of them occurred a single time. 15% to 25% of the sample lies in the top ten.

The CDR3 is 15 amino acids in total, end residues counted. Total RNA and DNA were co-extracted without cell sorting from roughly 20-30 mg of bulk tissue using the AllPrep DNA/RNA mini kit. Between late 2015 and 2016, a few patients in China with histopathologically diagnosed primary liver carcinoma had surgical resection. Chronic HBV infection was present in the patients, and the patients were treatment-naive at sampling. Each tumor was sampled at five spatially separated regions: the superior, inferior, left-lateral and right-lateral poles and the tumor centre. Histology showed that every tumor sample contained more than 75% viable tumor cells. Pieces of fresh tumor and adjacent tissue were cut in half, with one half kept in RNAlater at -80 degrees C and the other half sent for histology.

The sequence joins TRBV12-3 or TRBV12-4 to TRBJ1-5. The clonotype was recovered from a man aged 35-49 years with primary liver carcinoma and hepatitis B virus infection. The sequencing sample was made of liver tumor tissue from sampling region 3. Explained via the paper, the cell subset or site label denotes: tumor region T3, left-lateral pole. CDR3 protein: CASSLNRGSNQPRHC.